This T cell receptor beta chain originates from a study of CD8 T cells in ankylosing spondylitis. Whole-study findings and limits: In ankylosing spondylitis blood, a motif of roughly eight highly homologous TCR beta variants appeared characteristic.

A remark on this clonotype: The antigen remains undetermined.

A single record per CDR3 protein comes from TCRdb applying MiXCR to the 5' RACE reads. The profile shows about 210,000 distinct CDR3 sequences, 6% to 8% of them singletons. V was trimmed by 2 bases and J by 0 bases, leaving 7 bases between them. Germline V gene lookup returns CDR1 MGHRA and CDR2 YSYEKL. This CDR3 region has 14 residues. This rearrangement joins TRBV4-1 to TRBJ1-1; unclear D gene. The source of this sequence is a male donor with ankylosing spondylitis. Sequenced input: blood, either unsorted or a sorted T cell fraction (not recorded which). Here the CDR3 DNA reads TGCGCCAGCAGCCAAACAGAGCTGAACACTGAAGCTTTCTTT. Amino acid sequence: CASSQTELNTEAFF.